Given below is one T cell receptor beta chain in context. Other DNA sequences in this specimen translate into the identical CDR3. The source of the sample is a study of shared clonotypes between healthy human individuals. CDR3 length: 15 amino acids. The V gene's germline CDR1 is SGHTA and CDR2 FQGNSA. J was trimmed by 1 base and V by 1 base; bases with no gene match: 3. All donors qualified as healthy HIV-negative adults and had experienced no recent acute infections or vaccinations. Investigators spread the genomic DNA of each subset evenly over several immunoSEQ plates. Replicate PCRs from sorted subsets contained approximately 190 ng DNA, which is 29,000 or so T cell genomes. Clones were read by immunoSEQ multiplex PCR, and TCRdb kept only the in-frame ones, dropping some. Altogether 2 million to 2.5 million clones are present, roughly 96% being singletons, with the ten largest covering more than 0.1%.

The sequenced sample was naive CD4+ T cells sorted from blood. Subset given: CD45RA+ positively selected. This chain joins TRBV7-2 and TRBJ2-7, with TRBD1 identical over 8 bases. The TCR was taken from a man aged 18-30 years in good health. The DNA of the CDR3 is TGTGCCAGCAGCTTAGGGACAGGGAAATCCTACGAGCAGTACTTC. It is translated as CASSLGTGKSYEQYF. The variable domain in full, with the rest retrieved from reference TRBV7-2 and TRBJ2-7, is GAGVSQSPSNKVTEKGKDVELRCDPISGHTALYWYRQSLGQGLEFLIYFQGNSAPDKSGLPSDRFSAERTGGSVSTLTIQRTQQEDSAVYLCASSLGTGKSYEQYFGPGTRLTVT.